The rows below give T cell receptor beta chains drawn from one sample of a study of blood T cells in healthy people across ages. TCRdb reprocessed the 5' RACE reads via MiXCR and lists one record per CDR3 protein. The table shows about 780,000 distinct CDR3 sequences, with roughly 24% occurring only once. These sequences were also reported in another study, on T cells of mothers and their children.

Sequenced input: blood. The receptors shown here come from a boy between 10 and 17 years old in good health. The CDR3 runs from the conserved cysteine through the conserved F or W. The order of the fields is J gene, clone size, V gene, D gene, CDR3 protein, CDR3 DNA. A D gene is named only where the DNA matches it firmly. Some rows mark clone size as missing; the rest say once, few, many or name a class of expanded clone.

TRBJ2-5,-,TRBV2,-,CASKDRSETQYF,TGTGCCAGCAAGGACCGCTCGGAGACCCAGTACTTC
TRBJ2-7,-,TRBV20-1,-,CSARAAGHYEQYF,TGCAGTGCTAGAGCCGCGGGACACTACGAGCAGTACTTC
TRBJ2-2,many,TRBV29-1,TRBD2,CSVRTSGGFGELFF,TGCAGCGTGAGGACTAGCGGGGGTTTTGGGGAGCTGTTTTTT
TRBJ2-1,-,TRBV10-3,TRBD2,CAISAAGENEQFF,TGTGCCATCAGTGCAGCGGGGGAGAATGAGCAGTTCTTC
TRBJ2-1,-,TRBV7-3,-,CASSLNQWDYNEQFF,TGTGCCAGCAGCTTAAATCAGTGGGACTACAATGAGCAGTTCTTC
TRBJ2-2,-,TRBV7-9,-,CASRAKANTGELFF,TGTGCCAGCAGGGCTAAAGCGAACACCGGGGAGCTGTTTTTT
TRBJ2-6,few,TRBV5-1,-,CASSLEYVGGAGANVLTF,TGCGCCAGCAGCTTGGAGTATGTGGGCGGGGCTGGGGCCAACGTCCTGACTTTC
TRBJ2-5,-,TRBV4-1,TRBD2,CASSRGLAGGQTQYF,TGCGCCAGCAGCCGCGGACTAGCGGGGGGGCAGACCCAGTACTTC
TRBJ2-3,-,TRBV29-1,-,CSGTGERSTDTQYF,TGCAGCGGAACCGGGGAACGGAGCACAGATACGCAGTATTTT
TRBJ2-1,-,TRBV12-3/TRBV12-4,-,CASSSPNEQFF,TGTGCCAGCAGTTCCCCCAATGAGCAGTTCTTC
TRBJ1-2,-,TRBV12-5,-,CASGLVVTGDGYGYTF,TGTGCTAGTGGTTTGGTAGTAACAGGAGATGGCTATGGCTACACCTTC
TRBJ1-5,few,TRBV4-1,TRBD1,CASSQLDRGGDQPQHF,TGCGCCAGCAGCCAGCTGGACAGGGGAGGCGATCAGCCCCAGCATTTT
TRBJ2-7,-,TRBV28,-,CASSSRVEYEQYF,TGTGCCAGCTCCTCCAGGGTTGAATACGAGCAGTACTTC
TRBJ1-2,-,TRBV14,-,CASSHLMGRGYTF,TGTGCCAGCAGCCACTTGATGGGACGGGGCTACACCTTC
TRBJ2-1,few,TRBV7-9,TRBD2,CASGLALTAGGPGEQFF,TGTGCCAGCGGCTTAGCGCTGACAGCGGGGGGGCCAGGGGAGCAGTTCTTC
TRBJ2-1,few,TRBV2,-,CASREGQLRNEQFF,TGTGCCAGCAGGGAGGGACAGTTAAGGAATGAGCAGTTCTTC